Presented here are 31 T cell receptor beta chains from one specimen sequenced in a study of low-dose radiotherapy and immunotherapy resistance in tumors. First-strand cDNA used TRAV- and TRBV-specific primers, covering alpha and beta chains. Over 20 PCR cycles, TCRs were amplified from a constant-region primer and V-primer adapter. One entry per CDR3 protein results from TCRdb running MiXCR on the reads. The data hold 7,000 to 8,500 distinct CDR3 sequences, with 84% observed a single time. Receptors originate from a human donor with advanced metastatic prostate, ovarian, gallbladder or colorectal cancer (not recorded which). This table probably holds off-target reads from a library built for another chain.

The chain carries TRBV9 and TRBJ1-5; no clear D gene. V lost 0 bases, J lost 4 bases, and 8 bases lay in between. Germline V gene data show CDR1 as SGDLS and CDR2 as YYNGEE. This CDR3 contains 14 residues. The CDR3 is CASSVDSSNQPQHF. For the CDR3, the DNA is TGTGCCAGCAGCGTAGATAGCAGTAATCAGCCCCAGCATTTT.

The gene calls are TRBV5-1 and TRBJ1-5; perhaps TRBD1 as D (5 bases). Trimming removed 0 bases at V and 6 bases at J, with 13 bases between. CDR1 and CDR2 from the germline V gene are SGHRS and YFSETQ. This CDR3 is built from 15 residues. The CDR3 here is CASSLDPGRGQPQHF. CDR3 nucleotide sequence: TGCGCCAGCAGCTTGGATCCGGGGCGCGGTCAGCCCCAGCATTTT.

The CDR3 DNA is TGCGCCAGCGGCTGGGGAGGGGATCGAGAAAAACTGTTTTTT. Translation: CASGWGGDREKLFF. V gene TRBV5-1 combines with J gene TRBJ1-4, with D perhaps matching TRBD1 (5 bases). This CDR3 has 14 amino acids. Trimming took 7 bases from V and 8 from J, leaving 18 bases between them. The germline V gene encodes CDR1 SGHRS and CDR2 YFSETQ.

The J gene is TRBJ1-1, the V gene TRBV29-1, with TRBD1 matching 7 bases. V trimming: 7 bases; J trimming: 8 bases; junction bases outside the gene matches: 10. The CDR3 spans 12 residues. Looked up from germline, CDR1 is SQVTM and CDR2 is ANQGSEA. The CDR3 reads CSAGGGQAEAFF. The CDR3 DNA reads TGCAGCGCCGGGGGCGGACAGGCCGAAGCTTTCTTT. The whole variable domain, filled in from reference TRBV29-1 and TRBJ1-1, reads SAVISQKPSRDICQRGTSLTIQCQVDSQVTMMFWYRQQPGQSLTLIATANQGSEATYESGFVIDKFPISRPNLTFSTLTVSNMSPEDSSIYLCSAGGGQAEAFFGQGTRLTVV.

V gene TRBV9 combines with J gene TRBJ1-6; 8 nucleotides agree with TRBD1. J gave up 9 bases and V 4 bases, and 12 bases lay outside the gene matches. Per the germline V gene, CDR1 is SGDLS and CDR2 is YYNGEE. This CDR3 has 16 residues. The CDR3 DNA follows: TGTGCCAGCAGCCGTGAGACAGGGGACTATGGTTCACCCCTCCACTTT. It codes for CASSRETGDYGSPLHF.

This sequence joins TRBV6-8 and TRBJ1-5, with unresolved D. With 8 bases removed from V and 5 bases from J, the gap between germline ends came to 13 bases. Germline-derived CDR1 and CDR2 are MNHGY and SAAAGT. The CDR3 covers 13 residues. CDR3 sequence reads: CASRTSTDQPQHF. In DNA, the CDR3 is TGTGCCAGCCGGACCTCAACCGATCAGCCCCAGCATTTT.

This chain links TRBV3-1 with TRBJ2-7; D is possibly TRBD1 (6 bases). V was trimmed by 0 bases and J by 2 bases, leaving 14 bases between them. Germline V gene data show CDR1 as LGHDT and CDR2 as YNNKEL (reference sequence). The length of the CDR3 is 16 residues. Here the CDR3 reads CASSQDKGGQPYEQYF. The DNA for the CDR3 is TGTGCCAGCAGCCAAGACAAGGGTGGACAGCCCTACGAGCAGTACTTC.

This chain links TRBV5-1 with TRBJ2-3; no firm D call. The ends were cut back, 6 bases at V and 0 bases at J, with 11 bases in the middle. The CDR3 length is 14 residues. Germline values: CDR1 SGHRS, CDR2 YFSETQ. Here the CDR3 DNA reads TGCGCCAGCAATTTGGGGTGGAGCACAGATACGCAGTATTTT. Protein product: CASNLGWSTDTQYF.

The gene calls are TRBV3-1 and TRBJ2-3, with D perhaps matching TRBD2 (7 bases). Trimming stripped 4 bases from V and 5 bases from J, with 16 bases between. The CDR3 spans 15 residues. CDR1 and CDR2 from the germline V gene are LGHDT and YNNKEL (reference sequence). The CDR3 sequence is CASSPLGGGVDTQYF. CDR3 nucleotides: TGTGCCAGCAGCCCCCTCGGAGGGGGGGTAGATACGCAGTATTTT.

The chain joins TRBV11-2 to TRBJ1-3; the D gene is possibly TRBD1 (6 bases). V was pared by 2 bases and J by 2 bases, with 7 bases between. Germline loops: CDR1 SGHAT, CDR2 FQNNGV. The CDR3 runs 14 residues. The CDR3 sequence: CASSLRGTGNTIYF. CDR3 nucleotides: TGTGCCAGCAGCTTAAGGGGGACTGGAAACACCATATATTTT.

The J gene is TRBJ2-5, the V gene TRBV19, with D perhaps TRBD1 (6 bases). The length of the CDR3 is 12 residues. Trimming stripped 7 bases from V and 5 bases from J, with 11 bases between. CDR1 LNHDA and CDR2 SQIVND come from the germline V gene (reference sequence). CDR3 nucleotide sequence: TGTGCCAGTAAAGGACAGATGGAGACCCAGTACTTC. Translation: CASKGQMETQYF.

The chain has TRBV20-1 and TRBJ2-3; 15 bases map to TRBD2. CDR3 length: 17 residues. The ends lost 3 bases at V and 6 bases at J; junction bases unmatched: 10. Germline-derived CDR1 and CDR2 are DFQATT and SNEGSKA (reference sequence). This CDR3 is CSASYDGLAGGRDTQYF. The CDR3 nucleotides read TGCAGTGCTAGTTACGATGGACTAGCGGGGGGGCGGGATACGCAGTATTTT.

This clonotype has more than one count but fewer than ten. V is TRBV14 and J is TRBJ2-1, with D perhaps TRBD2 (5 bases). In germline, CDR1 is SGHDN, CDR2 FVKESK. V was clipped by 1 base and J by 1 base, with 11 bases between them. This CDR3 region has 16 residues. Written as DNA, the CDR3 is TGTGCCAGCAGCCAAGTACTAGGAGGTTCCTACAATGAGCAGTTCTTC. As protein: CASSQVLGGSYNEQFF. The full variable domain, completed using reference TRBV14 and TRBJ2-1, is EAGVTQFPSHSVIEKGQTVTLRCDPISGHDNLYWYRRVMGKEIKFLLHFVKESKQDESGMPNNRFLAERTGGTYSTLKVQPAELEDSGVYFCASSQVLGGSYNEQFFGPGTRLTVL.

The chain has TRBV19 and TRBJ2-1, with a weak D call TRBD1 (5 bases). The V end was cut by 3 bases, the J end by 10 bases, with 13 bases between. This CDR3 has 13 residues. Germline CDR1 and CDR2: LNHDA and SQIVND (reference sequence). CDR3 protein: CASSMGQVREQFF. The CDR3 DNA reads as TGTGCCAGTAGTATGGGGCAGGTCAGGGAGCAGTTCTTC.

This chain links TRBV12-3 or TRBV12-4 with TRBJ2-2; TRBD1 aligns across 11 bases. V gave up 6 bases and J gave up 4 bases; unmatched junction bases: 4. CDR3 length: 15 residues. CDR3 sequence: CASRRGTGGTGELFF. The DNA for the CDR3 is TGTGCCAGCAGGCGGGGGACAGGGGGCACCGGGGAGCTGTTTTTT.

J is TRBJ2-7 and V is TRBV6-6; TRBD1 is a possible D gene (5 bases). The CDR3 consists of 15 residues. Per the germline V gene, CDR1 is MNHNY and CDR2 is SVGAGI (reference sequence). V was pared by 0 bases and J by 0 bases, with 9 bases between. The CDR3 loop is CASSYSSRVSYEQYF. Here the CDR3 DNA reads TGTGCCAGCAGTTACTCGAGCAGGGTCTCCTACGAGCAGTACTTC.

This clonotype is a singleton in its sample. The chain is built from TRBV23-1 and TRBJ1-5; D is perhaps TRBD1 (5 bases). TRBV23-1 is designated an ORF whose function remains uncertain. This CDR3 has 17 residues. The germline V and J ends were trimmed by 0 bases and 0 bases, with 12 bases remaining between them. The CDR3 is CASSQSGGPYSNQPQHF. CDR3 in DNA: TGCGCCAGCAGTCAATCTGGGGGACCGTATAGCAATCAGCCCCAGCATTTT.

This chain links TRBV19 with TRBJ2-7; 7 bases are shared with TRBD2. The CDR3 runs 14 residues. The V and J ends lost 4 bases and 5 bases, in that order; junction bases with no gene match: 8. Germline V gene data show CDR1 as LNHDA and CDR2 as SQIVND (reference sequence). This chain's CDR3 is CASSTAGRDHEQYF. For the CDR3, the DNA is TGTGCCAGTAGTACGGCGGGGAGGGACCACGAGCAGTACTTC.

This chain joins TRBV28 and TRBJ2-7; D remains unclear. V lost 4 bases and J 2 bases, leaving 6 bases between the germline ends. From germline, CDR1 is MDHEN and CDR2 SYDVKM. The CDR3 is made up of 12 amino acids. CDR3 coding DNA: TGTGCCAGCAGTTCTGCGGCCTACGAGCAGTACTTC. Amino acids: CASSSAAYEQYF.

This clonotype showed up just once. V is TRBV3-1 and J is TRBJ2-7, with D possibly TRBD2 on 6 matching bases. Between the trimmed V and J ends, which lost 2 bases and 5 bases, there was a span of 13 bases. CDR1 and CDR2 from the germline V gene are LGHDT and YNNKEL (reference sequence). The CDR3 is 14 amino acids. CDR3 residues: CASSQNRRGHEQYF. The CDR3 DNA reads TGTGCCAGCAGCCAAAACCGGAGGGGTCACGAGCAGTACTTC.

The rearrangement joins TRBV11-2 to TRBJ2-7; D unclear. The germline V gene encodes CDR1 SGHAT and CDR2 FQNNGV. The CDR3 has 12 residues. Trimming took off 3 bases at V and 0 bases at J, with 3 bases between the two ends. CDR3 nucleotide sequence: TGTGCCAGCAGCTTGCTCTCCTACGAGCAGTACTTC. It codes for CASSLLSYEQYF.

J is TRBJ2-4 and V is TRBV3-1, with D possibly matching TRBD1 (5 bases). The CDR3 is 19 amino acids. Germline CDR1 reads LGHDT; CDR2 reads YNNKEL (reference sequence). Trimming stripped 3 bases from V and 3 bases from J, with 24 bases between. The CDR3 reads CASSQRDLNRYNGKNIQYF. The CDR3 nucleotides are TGTGCCAGCAGCCAGCGAGACCTTAACAGGTATAATGGCAAAAACATTCAGTACTTC.

V gene TRBV12-3 or TRBV12-4 combines with J gene TRBJ2-3; D might be TRBD2 (6 bases). This CDR3 has 17 amino acids. V was clipped by 2 bases and J by 5 bases, with 20 bases between them. CDR3 bases: TGTGCCAGCAGTTTACTCGCTAGCGATTTATGGGGAGATACGCAGTATTTT. Its protein is CASSLLASDLWGDTQYF.

This chain connects TRBV5-6 to TRBJ1-5; the D is unclear. This CDR3 spans 12 amino acids. The germline V gene encodes CDR1 SGHDT and CDR2 YYEEEE. The V end lost 4 bases, the J end lost 4 bases, and 6 bases lay between the germline ends. This chain's CDR3 is CASSEQNQPQHF. The CDR3 DNA is TGTGCCAGCAGCGAACAGAATCAGCCCCAGCATTTT.

The J gene is TRBJ2-7, the V gene TRBV9; 7 positions match TRBD1. This CDR3 is 15 amino acids long. CDR1 and CDR2 (germline): SGDLS, YYNGEE. Trimming took 0 bases from V and 2 from J; bases not matched to a gene: 5. The CDR3 loop reads CASSVGRDSTYEQYF. CDR3 DNA: TGTGCCAGCAGCGTAGGTCGGGACAGCACCTACGAGCAGTACTTC. Filled out from reference TRBV9 and TRBJ2-7, the complete variable domain reads DSGVTQTPKHLITATGQRVTLRCSPRSGDLSVYWYQQSLDQGLQFLIQYYNGEERAKGNILERFSAQQFPDLHSELNLSSLELGDSALYFCASSVGRDSTYEQYFGPGTRLTVT.

This clonotype is large within its sample. The chain couples TRBV6-2 or TRBV6-3 to TRBJ2-7; D assignment may be TRBD1 or TRBD2 (5 bases each). The V and J ends lost 2 bases and 0 bases respectively, with 11 bases between them. Per germline, CDR1 MNHEY and CDR2 SVGEGT. There are 15 residues in the CDR3. CDR3 region: CASSYLWGSSYEQYF. The CDR3 DNA reads TGTGCCAGCAGTTACCTATGGGGGAGCTCCTACGAGCAGTACTTC.

The chain's CDR3 is CASRQGRMNTEAFF. In DNA form, the CDR3 reads TGTGCCAGCCGCCAGGGGCGGATGAACACTGAAGCTTTCTTT. The V call is TRBV6-2 or TRBV6-3, the J call TRBJ1-1; D may be TRBD1 (6 bases). This CDR3 spans 14 amino acids. V was pared by 8 bases and J by 0 bases, with 13 bases between. Germline V gene lookup returns CDR1 MNHEY and CDR2 SVGEGT.

This clonotype was seen just once. This sequence joins TRBV4-2 and TRBJ2-2; 10 nucleotides align to TRBD2. The CDR3 is 18 amino acids. V was pared by 3 bases and J by 7 bases, with 14 bases of the junction left unmatched. Per germline, CDR1 LGHNA and CDR2 YNFKEQ. The chain's CDR3 is CASSQAGGAGGPVGELFF. DNA for the CDR3: TGTGCCAGCAGCCAGGCCGGCGGAGCGGGGGGGCCGGTCGGGGAGCTGTTTTTT.

The chain links TRBV10-3 to TRBJ2-7, with D perhaps TRBD1 (6 bases). Germline CDR1 reads ENHRY; CDR2 reads SYGVKD. V lost 6 bases to trimming and J lost 4 bases, with 19 bases between them. This CDR3 spans 15 amino acids. The CDR3 protein is CAISAVGAETYEQYF. The CDR3 nucleotides are TGTGCCATCAGCGCCGTGGGGGCAGAGACTTACGAGCAGTACTTC.

The gene calls are TRBV5-1 and TRBJ1-2; D unresolved. Germline values: CDR1 SGHRS, CDR2 YFSETQ. The CDR3 extends over 15 amino acids. Deletions cut 4 bases from V and 1 base from J, with 14 bases between. The CDR3 DNA sequence: TGCGCCAGCAGCCCTTATCGACGGAGTAACTATGGCTACACCTTC. This gives the protein CASSPYRRSNYGYTF.

This chain joins TRBV7-8 and TRBJ2-7; 10 bases map to TRBD1. The V and J ends lost 5 bases and 5 bases, in that order; junction bases with no gene match: 9. CDR1 is SGHVS, CDR2 FQNEAQ, per germline. This CDR3 spans 15 amino acids. This CDR3 is CASSQDRGPLNEQYF. CDR3 DNA sequence: TGTGCCAGCAGCCAAGACAGGGGGCCCCTCAACGAGCAGTACTTC.